This T cell receptor beta chain is from a study of human T cells and chemical hapten exposure. Study-level results: DPC sensitization produced no change in TCRs with frequency above 1 in 1000.

The library labeled individual cDNA molecules by adding unique molecular identifiers to them. TCRdb called the RACE reads again in MiXCR, with one record for every CDR3 protein. The sample has 35,000 to 50,000 distinct CDR3 sequences, 3.7% seen once. In this sample, this clonotype turned up many times. Its antigen remains unidentified. Stated time point: healthy volunteer bleed at 6 weeks. The authors' total RNA extraction used unfractionated whole blood. The V gene lost 5 bases and the J gene lost 0 bases, with 17 bases spanning the gap. This CDR3 comprises 17 residues. Germline V gives CDR1 MNHEY, CDR2 SMNVEV (reference sequence).

The V call is TRBV27, the J call TRBJ1-3, with a tentative D call TRBD1 (5 bases). Sequenced sample: whole blood. The clonotype originates from a human donor in good health. Some clones in this sample may be carry-over from other donors' samples. The chain's CDR3 is CASSPSRGAGSGNTIYF. CDR3 nucleotides: TGTGCCAGCAGTCCCTCCCGGGGCGCCGGCTCTGGAAACACCATATATTTT.